These T cell receptor beta chains were read from a single sample in a study of CD8 T cells in ankylosing spondylitis. MiXCR was run by TCRdb on the 5' RACE reads, yielding one entry per CDR3 protein. The sample lists 400,000 to 450,000 distinct CDR3 sequences; 17% were seen once. Sequenced sample: blood, either unsorted or a sorted T cell fraction (not recorded which). These receptors originate from a male donor with ankylosing spondylitis. Each CDR3 is given with its conserved first and last residue. Fields, in order: V gene, CDR3 length, CDR3 protein.

TRBV7-2,17,CASSSRGQGMMNTEAFF
TRBV24-1,17,CATSAQGARSTTDTQYF
TRBV3-1,14,CASSQGGKQETQYF
TRBV20-1,14,CSASLAGVTETQYF
TRBV7-2,14,CASSTTASSYEQFF
TRBV6-1,16,CASTQVVGVGTGELFF
TRBV19,16,CASSGGPGKGNQPQHF
TRBV20-1,14,CSASPKASGNTIYF
TRBV3-1,17,CASSQGQGLAPTYEQYF
TRBV5-4,14,CASSLARENTEAFF
TRBV4-1,15,CASSQAGTGHNEQFF
TRBV6-5,16,CASSYSGEGSYNEQFF
TRBV15,17,CATSRGAGGGNTDTQYF
TRBV10-3,15,CAIREADRDNQPQHF
TRBV18,13,CASSGTGYIEQYF
TRBV5-1,16,CASSLKQGLTNEKLFF
TRBV12-3/TRBV12-4,15,CASSPKAGGPYEQYF
TRBV24-1,16,CATSDRRQGKDYEQYF
TRBV11-2,15,CASSRTGTGIYGYTF
TRBV12-3/TRBV12-4,14,CASSFNHGIGTIYF
TRBV7-2,15,CASSLAGLAGGEQYF
TRBV15,16,CATSRDRRTSDQPQHF
TRBV3-1,15,CASSQGQGGGNTIYF
TRBV12-3/TRBV12-4,15,CASSGGQGTYNEQFF
TRBV12-3/TRBV12-4,14,CATLVSGAADTQYF
TRBV12-3/TRBV12-4,13,CASTRGSKAEQYF
TRBV2,12,CASRGRGETQYF
TRBV4-3,14,CASSHLGADYGYTF
TRBV6-1,15,CASLYRQGRNTEAFF
TRBV7-2,14,CASSFYWQGETQYF
TRBV24-1,15,CATSESTLVPGEQFF
TRBV6-5,15,CASSYSRGTAETQYF
TRBV27,14,CASGAWGLKDTQYF
TRBV9,16,CASSPKKRDGQETQYF
TRBV7-9,16,CASSFRRGGSTGELFF
TRBV15,19,CATSRDFGTGGSGANVLTF
TRBV20-1,14,CRAPTGLAYNEQFF
TRBV12-3/TRBV12-4,15,CASSLGGGRGYEQYF
TRBV20-1,19,CSAKRTGTSGVVLSDEQYF